Sequencing of this TCR beta chain was carried out in a study of regulatory T cells in long-lasting Graves disease. Through Arm-PCR of CDR3 regions and iRepertoire HTBI primers, TCR beta libraries were built. Via MiXCR, TCRdb re-called the multiplex PCR reads, giving one row per CDR3 protein. Altogether about 660,000 distinct CDR3 sequences are present, 30% being singletons, with the ten largest covering under 55%. CDR1 is MNHEY and CDR2 is SVGEGT in the germline V gene. V was trimmed by 4 bases and J by 3 bases, leaving 13 bases between them. CDR3 size: 14 residues. Described time point: persistent/refractory GD, antithyroid drugs over 5 years with positive TRAb. With RNA extracted from PBMCs as input, the TCR library was made. A few counts support this clonotype.

The V gene is TRBV6-2 or TRBV6-3, the J gene TRBJ2-7, with D maybe TRBD2 (6 bases). This clonotype originated in a female donor with Graves disease. The sequencing used peripheral blood mononuclear cells (PBMCs), collected when the disease was refractory, from a patient treated with antithyroid drugs. The CDR3: CASSSYNGGYEQYF. DNA of the CDR3: TGTGCCAGCAGTTCCTACAACGGGGGCTACGAGCAGTACTTC.